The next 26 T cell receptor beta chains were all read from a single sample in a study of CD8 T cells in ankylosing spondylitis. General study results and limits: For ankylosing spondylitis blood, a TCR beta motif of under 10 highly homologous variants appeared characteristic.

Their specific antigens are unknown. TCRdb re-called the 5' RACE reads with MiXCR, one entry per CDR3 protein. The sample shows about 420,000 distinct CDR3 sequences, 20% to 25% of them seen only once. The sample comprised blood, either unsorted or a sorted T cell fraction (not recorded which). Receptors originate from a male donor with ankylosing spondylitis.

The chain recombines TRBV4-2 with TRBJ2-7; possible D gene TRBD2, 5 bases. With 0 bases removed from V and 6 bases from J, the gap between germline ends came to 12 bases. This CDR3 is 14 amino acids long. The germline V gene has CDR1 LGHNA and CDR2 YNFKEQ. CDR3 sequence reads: CASSQDWREGEQYF. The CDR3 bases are TGTGCCAGCAGCCAAGACTGGAGAGAGGGCGAGCAGTACTTC.

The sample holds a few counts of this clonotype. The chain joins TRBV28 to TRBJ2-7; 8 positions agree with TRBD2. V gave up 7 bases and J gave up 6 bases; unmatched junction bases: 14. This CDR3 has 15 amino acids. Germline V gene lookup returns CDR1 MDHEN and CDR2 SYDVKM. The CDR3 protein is CASTLRGVPTIEQYF. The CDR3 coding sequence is TGTGCCAGCACCCTGCGGGGGGTTCCCACCATCGAGCAGTACTTC.

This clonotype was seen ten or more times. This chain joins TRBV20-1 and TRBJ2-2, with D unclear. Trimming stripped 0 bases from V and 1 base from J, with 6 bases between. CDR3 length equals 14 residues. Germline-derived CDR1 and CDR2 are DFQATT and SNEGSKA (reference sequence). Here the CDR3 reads CSARDTLNTGELFF. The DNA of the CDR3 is TGCAGTGCTAGAGATACCCTGAACACCGGGGAGCTGTTTTTT.

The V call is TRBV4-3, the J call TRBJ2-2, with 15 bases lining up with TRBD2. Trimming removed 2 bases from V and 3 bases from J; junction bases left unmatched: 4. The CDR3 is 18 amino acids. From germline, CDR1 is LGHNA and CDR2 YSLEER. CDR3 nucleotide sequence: TGCGCCAGCAGCCAACAGGGACTAGCGGGAGGTTACACCGGGGAGCTGTTTTTT. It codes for CASSQQGLAGGYTGELFF.

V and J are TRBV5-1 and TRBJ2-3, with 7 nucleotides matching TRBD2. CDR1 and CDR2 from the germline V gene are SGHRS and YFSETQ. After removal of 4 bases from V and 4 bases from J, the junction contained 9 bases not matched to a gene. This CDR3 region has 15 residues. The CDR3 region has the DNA TGCGCCAGCAGCAATCTAGCGGCAGAGCCAGATACGCAGTATTTT. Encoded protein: CASSNLAAEPDTQYF.

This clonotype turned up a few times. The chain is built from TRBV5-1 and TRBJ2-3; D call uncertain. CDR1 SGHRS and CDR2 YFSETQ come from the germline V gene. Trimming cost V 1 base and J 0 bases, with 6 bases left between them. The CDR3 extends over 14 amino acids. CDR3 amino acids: CASSLPASTDTQYF. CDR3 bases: TGCGCCAGCAGCTTGCCAGCTAGCACAGATACGCAGTATTTT.

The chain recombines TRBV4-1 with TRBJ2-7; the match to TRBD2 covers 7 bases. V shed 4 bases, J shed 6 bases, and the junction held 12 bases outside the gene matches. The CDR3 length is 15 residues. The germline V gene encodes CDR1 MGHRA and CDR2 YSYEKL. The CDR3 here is CASSPFGGRTIEQYF. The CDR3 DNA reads TGCGCCAGCAGCCCCTTCGGCGGGAGAACTATCGAGCAGTACTTC.

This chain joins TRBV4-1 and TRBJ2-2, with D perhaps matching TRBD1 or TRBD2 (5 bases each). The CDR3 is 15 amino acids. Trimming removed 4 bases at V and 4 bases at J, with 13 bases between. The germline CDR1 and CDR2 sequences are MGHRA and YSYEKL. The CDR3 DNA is TGCGCCAGCAGCCCGGGACGGCGACGCACCGGGGAGCTGTTTTTT. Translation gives CASSPGRRRTGELFF.

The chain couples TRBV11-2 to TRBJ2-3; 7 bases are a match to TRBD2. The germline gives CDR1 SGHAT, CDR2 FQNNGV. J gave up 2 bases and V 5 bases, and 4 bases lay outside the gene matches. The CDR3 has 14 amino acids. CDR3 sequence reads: CASSRGLFTDTQYF. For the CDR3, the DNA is TGTGCCAGCAGCCGGGGACTATTCACAGATACGCAGTATTTT.

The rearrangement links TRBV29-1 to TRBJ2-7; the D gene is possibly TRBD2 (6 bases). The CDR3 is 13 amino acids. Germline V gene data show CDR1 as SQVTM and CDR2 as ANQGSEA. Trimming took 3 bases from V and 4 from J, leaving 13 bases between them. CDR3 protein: CSVDLSGGYEQYF. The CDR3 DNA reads TGCAGCGTTGATTTAAGCGGAGGGTACGAGCAGTACTTC.

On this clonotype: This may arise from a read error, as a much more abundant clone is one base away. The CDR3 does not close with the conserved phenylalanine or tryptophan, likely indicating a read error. CDR3 nucleotide sequence: TGTGCCAGCAGCTTAGTGTTTAGGAGCGAGGAGCAGTTCTAC. Protein: CASSLVFRSEEQFY. The chain has TRBV7-6 and TRBJ2-1; D gene unclear. There are 14 residues in the CDR3. CDR1 SGHVS and CDR2 FNYEAQ come from the germline V gene. The ends were cut back, 1 base at V and 10 bases at J, with 14 bases in the middle.

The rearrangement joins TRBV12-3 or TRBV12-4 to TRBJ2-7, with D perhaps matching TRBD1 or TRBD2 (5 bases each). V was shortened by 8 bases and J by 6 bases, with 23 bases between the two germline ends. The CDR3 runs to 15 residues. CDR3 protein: CASQSAGTGPSEQYF. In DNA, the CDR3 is TGTGCCAGCCAATCCGCCGGGACGGGGCCTTCCGAGCAGTACTTC.

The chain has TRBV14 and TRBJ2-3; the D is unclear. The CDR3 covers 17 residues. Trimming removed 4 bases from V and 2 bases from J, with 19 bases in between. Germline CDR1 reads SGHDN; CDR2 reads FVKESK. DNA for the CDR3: TGTGCCAGCAGCCCAGACCTGTGGGATGGGTCCACAGATACGCAGTATTTT. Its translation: CASSPDLWDGSTDTQYF.

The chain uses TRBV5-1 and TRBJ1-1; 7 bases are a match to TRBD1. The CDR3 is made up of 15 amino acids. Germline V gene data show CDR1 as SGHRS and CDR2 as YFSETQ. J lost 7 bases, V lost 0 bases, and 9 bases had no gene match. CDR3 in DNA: TGCGCCAGCAGCTTGGAGCGAGGGGGCAGTGATGAAGCTTTCTTT. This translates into CASSLERGGSDEAFF. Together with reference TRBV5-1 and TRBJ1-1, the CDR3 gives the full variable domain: KAGVTQTPRYLIKTRGQQVTLSCSPISGHRSVSWYQQTPGQGLQFLFEYFSETQRNKGNFPGRFSGRQFSNSRSEMNVSTLELGDSALYLCASSLERGGSDEAFFGQGTRLTVV.

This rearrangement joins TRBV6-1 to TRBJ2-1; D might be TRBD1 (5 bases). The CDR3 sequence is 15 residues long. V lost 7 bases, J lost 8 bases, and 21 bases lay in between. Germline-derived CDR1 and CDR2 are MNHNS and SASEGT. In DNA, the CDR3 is TGTGCCAGCACCCAGGGTCAGACGACGTCCTATGAGCAGTTCTTC. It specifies CASTQGQTTSYEQFF.

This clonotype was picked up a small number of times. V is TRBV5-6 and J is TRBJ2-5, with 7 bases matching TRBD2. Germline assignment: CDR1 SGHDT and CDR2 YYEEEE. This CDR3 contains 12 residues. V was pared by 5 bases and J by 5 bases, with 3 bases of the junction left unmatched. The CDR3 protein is CASRRLAETQYF. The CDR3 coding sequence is TGTGCCAGCAGGAGACTAGCTGAGACCCAGTACTTC.

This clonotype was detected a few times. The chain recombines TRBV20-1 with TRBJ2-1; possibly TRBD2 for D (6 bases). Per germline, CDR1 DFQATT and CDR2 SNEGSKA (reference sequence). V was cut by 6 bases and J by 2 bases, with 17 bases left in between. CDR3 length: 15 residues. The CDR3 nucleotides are TGCAGTGCGACCCTTCTAGCGCTCACCTACAATGAGCAGTTCTTC. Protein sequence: CSATLLALTYNEQFF.

Here the CDR3 reads CATISPNTEAFF. The CDR3 nucleotides are TGCGCCACCATTAGCCCGAACACTGAAGCTTTCTTT. This chain joins TRBV10-2 and TRBJ1-1, with D unclear. The V end was cut by 10 bases, the J end by 1 base, with 10 bases between. This CDR3 spans 12 amino acids. CDR1 and CDR2 (germline): WSHSY, SAAADI.

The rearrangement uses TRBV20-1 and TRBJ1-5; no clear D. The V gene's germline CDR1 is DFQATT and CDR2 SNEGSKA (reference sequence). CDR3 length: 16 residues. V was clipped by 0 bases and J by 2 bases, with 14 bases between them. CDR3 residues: CSAREVPGYGNQPQHF. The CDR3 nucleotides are TGCAGTGCTAGAGAGGTTCCGGGGTATGGCAATCAGCCCCAGCATTTT.

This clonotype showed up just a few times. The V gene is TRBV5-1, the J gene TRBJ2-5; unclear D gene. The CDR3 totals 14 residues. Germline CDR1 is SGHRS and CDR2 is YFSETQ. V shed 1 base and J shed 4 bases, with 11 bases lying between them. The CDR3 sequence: CASSLSLVGETQYF. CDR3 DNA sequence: TGCGCCAGCAGCTTGTCCCTGGTCGGAGAGACCCAGTACTTC.

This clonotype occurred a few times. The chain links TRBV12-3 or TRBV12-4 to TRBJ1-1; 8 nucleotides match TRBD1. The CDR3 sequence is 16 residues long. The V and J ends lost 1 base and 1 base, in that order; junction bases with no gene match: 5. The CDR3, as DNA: TGTGCCAGCAGTTTAGGGCAGGGGGCTAGGAACACTGAAGCTTTCTTT. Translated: CASSLGQGARNTEAFF.

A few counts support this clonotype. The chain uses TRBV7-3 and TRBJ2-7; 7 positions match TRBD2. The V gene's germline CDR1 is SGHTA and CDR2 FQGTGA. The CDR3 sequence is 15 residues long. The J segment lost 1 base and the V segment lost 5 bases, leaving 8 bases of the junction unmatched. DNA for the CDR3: TGTGCCAGCAGCCCCGATGGGGGGGGGTCCTACGAGCAGTACTTC. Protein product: CASSPDGGGSYEQYF.

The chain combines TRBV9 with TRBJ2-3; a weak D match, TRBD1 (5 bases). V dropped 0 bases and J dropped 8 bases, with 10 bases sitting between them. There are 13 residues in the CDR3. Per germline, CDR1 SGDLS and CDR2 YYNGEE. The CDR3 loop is CASSVAGFGTQYF. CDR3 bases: TGTGCCAGCAGCGTAGCAGGGTTTGGTACGCAGTATTTT. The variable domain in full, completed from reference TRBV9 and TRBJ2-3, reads DSGVTQTPKHLITATGQRVTLRCSPRSGDLSVYWYQQSLDQGLQFLIQYYNGEERAKGNILERFSAQQFPDLHSELNLSSLELGDSALYFCASSVAGFGTQYFGPGTRLTVL.

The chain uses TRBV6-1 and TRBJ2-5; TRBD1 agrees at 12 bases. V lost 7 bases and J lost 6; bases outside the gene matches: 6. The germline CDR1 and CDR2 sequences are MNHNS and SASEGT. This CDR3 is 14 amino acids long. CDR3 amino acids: CASNRDRGPQTQYF. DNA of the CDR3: TGTGCCAGCAACCGGGACAGGGGGCCGCAGACCCAGTACTTC.

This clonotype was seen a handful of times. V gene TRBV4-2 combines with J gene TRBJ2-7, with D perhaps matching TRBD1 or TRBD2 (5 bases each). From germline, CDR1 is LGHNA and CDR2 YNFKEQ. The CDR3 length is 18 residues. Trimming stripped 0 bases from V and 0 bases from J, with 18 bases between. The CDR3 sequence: CASSQDRNVGPNSYEQYF. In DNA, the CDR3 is TGTGCCAGCAGCCAAGATAGGAATGTGGGACCCAACTCCTACGAGCAGTACTTC.

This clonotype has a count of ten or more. The chain's CDR3 is CASSIPYRTGVNEQFF. CDR3 in DNA: TGTGCCAGCAGTATTCCTTATCGGACAGGGGTCAATGAGCAGTTCTTC. The genes are TRBV28 and TRBJ2-1; 9 bases fit TRBD1. The germline V gene has CDR1 MDHEN and CDR2 SYDVKM. V trimming: 5 bases; J trimming: 6 bases; junction bases outside the gene matches: 11. The CDR3 loop spans 16 amino acids.